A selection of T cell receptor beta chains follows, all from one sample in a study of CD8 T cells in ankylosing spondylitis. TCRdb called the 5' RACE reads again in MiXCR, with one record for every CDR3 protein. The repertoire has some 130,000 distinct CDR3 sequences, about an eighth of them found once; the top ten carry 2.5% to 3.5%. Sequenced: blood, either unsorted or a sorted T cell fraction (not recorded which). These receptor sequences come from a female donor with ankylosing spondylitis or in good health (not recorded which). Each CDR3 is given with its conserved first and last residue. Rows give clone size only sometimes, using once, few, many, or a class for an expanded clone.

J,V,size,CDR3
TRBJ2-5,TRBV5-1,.,CASSSSQETQYF
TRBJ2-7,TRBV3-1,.,CASSQGVTSWEQYF
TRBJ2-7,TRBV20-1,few,CSASLFRDEQYF
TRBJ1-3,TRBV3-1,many,CASSFGTQRTWGNTIYF
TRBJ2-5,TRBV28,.,CASSSVRGGRWETQYF
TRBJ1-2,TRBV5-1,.,CASSPQTSGYTF
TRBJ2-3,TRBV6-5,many,CASSYRLAGSTDTQYF
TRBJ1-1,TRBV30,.,CAWSVLSRGGTEAFF
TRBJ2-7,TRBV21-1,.,CASRLYEQYF
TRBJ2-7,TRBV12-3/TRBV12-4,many,CASSLGAYEQYF
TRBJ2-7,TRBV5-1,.,CASSLEVSSYEQYF
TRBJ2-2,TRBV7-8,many,CASSLRRGDTGELFF
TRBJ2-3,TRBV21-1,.,CASRPTQERADTQYF
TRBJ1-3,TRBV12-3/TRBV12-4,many,CASSPGQNSGNTIYF
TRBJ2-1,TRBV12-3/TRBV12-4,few,CASSYSGNRGNEQFF
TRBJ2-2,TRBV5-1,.,CASSYGNGGANTGELFF
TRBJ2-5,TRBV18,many,CASSLQSGLNQETQYF
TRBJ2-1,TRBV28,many,CASSGISRNEQFF
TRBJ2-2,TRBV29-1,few,CSVYRGTGELFF
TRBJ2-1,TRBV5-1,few,CASSLGDRYNEQFF
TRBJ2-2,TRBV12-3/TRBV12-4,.,CASTPRRVNTGELFF
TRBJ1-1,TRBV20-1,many,CSASDQGRETEAFF
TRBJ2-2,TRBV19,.,CASRAPLRVLGNTGELFF
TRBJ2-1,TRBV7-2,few,CASSLGHIETNEQFF
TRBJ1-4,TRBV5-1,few,CASSSTGLSNEKLFF
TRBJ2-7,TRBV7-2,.,CASSSHITGQEYEQYF
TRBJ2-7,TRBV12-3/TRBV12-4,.,CASSPRPDSYEQYF
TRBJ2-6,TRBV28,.,CASTHTGSSGANGLTF
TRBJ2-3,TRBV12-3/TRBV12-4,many,CASSFRALSTDTQYF
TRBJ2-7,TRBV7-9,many,CANDPVRDSFYEQYF
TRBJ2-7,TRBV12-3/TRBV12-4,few,CASSFRQAYEQYF
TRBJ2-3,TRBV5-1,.,CASSDRRRTDTQYF
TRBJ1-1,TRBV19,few,CASSLNANTEAFF
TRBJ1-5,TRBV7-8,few,CASSLPRGSSNQPQHF
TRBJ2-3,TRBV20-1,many,CSAGASGGTDTQYF
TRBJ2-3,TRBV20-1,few,CSATIFETSGGLLTDTQYF
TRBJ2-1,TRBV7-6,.,CASSSETGNEQFF
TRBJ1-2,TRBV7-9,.,CASSARSGYGYTF
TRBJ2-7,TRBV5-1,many,CASSFRDTSYEQYF
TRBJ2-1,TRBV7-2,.,CASSRLNGRKQFF
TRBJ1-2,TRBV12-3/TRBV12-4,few,CASSKDSYYGYTF
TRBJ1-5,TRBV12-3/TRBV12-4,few,CASSLVLLKKNQPQHF
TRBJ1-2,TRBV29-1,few,CSADSHYGYTF
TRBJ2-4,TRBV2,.,CASSDLVREGNIQYF
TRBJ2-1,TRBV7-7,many,CASSSSAGAYNEQFF